These T cell receptor beta chains were read from a single sample in a study of OX40 agonist ivuxolimab in advanced cancers. Clones were sequenced by immunoSEQ multiplex PCR, and TCRdb holds only the in-frame ones, with some missing. The sample holds tens of thousands of clones, roughly 90% seen once. The sample consisted of CD4+ or CD8+ T cells sorted from blood, taken in a trial of the OX40 agonist ivuxolimab. The source is an adult with an advanced solid tumor such as melanoma, head and neck, liver or kidney cancer. Each CDR3 is given with its conserved first and last residue. The D gene is left open where the match is weak. The listing skips clone size in some rows; elsewhere it reads once, few, many or a size class.

d_gene | j_gene | abundance | len | v_gene | CDR3aa | CDR3nt
NA | TRBJ1-5 | NA | 15 | TRBV27 | CASQKLGTSNQPQHF | TGTGCCAGCCAGAAATTGGGAACGAGTAATCAGCCCCAGCATTTT
TRBD2 | TRBJ2-2 | NA | 15 | TRBV7-2 | CASSQPGGAAGELFF | TGTGCCAGCAGCCAGCCCGGGGGGGCTGCCGGGGAGCTGTTTTTT
NA | TRBJ1-2 | NA | 15 | TRBV5-1 | CASSLGDTNSYGYTF | TGCGCCAGCAGCTTGGGAGACACCAACTCCTATGGCTACACCTTC
NA | TRBJ2-5 | NA | 12 | TRBV6-5 | CASSPGEETQYF | TGTGCCAGCAGTCCGGGAGAAGAGACCCAGTACTTC
NA | TRBJ1-5 | once | 16 | TRBV19 | CASSIFYGTPNQPQHF | TGTGCCAGTAGTATCTTTTACGGGACGCCCAATCAGCCCCAGCATTTT
TRBD1 | TRBJ1-3 | NA | 16 | TRBV6-5 | CASSYSGTGIGNTIYF | TGTGCCAGCAGTTACTCCGGGACAGGGATCGGAAACACCATATATTTT
TRBD2 | TRBJ2-1 | NA | 17 | TRBV27 | CASSTLAGGWGYNEQFF | TGTGCCAGCAGTACTCTAGCGGGAGGATGGGGGTACAATGAGCAGTTCTTC
NA | TRBJ2-3 | NA | 13 | TRBV19 | CASSIQSTDTQYF | TGTGCCAGTAGTATTCAGAGCACAGATACGCAGTATTTT
NA | TRBJ2-5 | NA | 15 | TRBV7-9 | CASSLVEQAEETQYF | TGTGCCAGCAGCTTAGTGGAACAGGCTGAAGAGACCCAGTACTTC
TRBD2 | TRBJ2-5 | NA | 15 | TRBV14 | CASSPSAGGPETQYF | TGTGCCAGCAGCCCTAGCGCGGGGGGGCCAGAGACCCAGTACTTC
TRBD2 | TRBJ2-3 | NA | 18 | TRBV19 | CASSIKGWSGEVTDTQYF | TGTGCCAGTAGTATAAAAGGTTGGAGCGGGGAGGTCACAGATACGCAGTATTTT
NA | TRBJ1-5 | NA | 15 | TRBV5-5 | CASSLAWDSNQPQHF | TGTGCCAGCAGCTTGGCATGGGATAGCAATCAGCCCCAGCATTTT
NA | TRBJ2-5 | NA | 15 | TRBV7-6 | CASSFGGALQETQYF | TGTGCCAGCAGCTTCGGAGGGGCTCTCCAAGAGACCCAGTACTTC
NA | TRBJ1-2 | NA | 16 | TRBV12-2 | CASRLAQEVLFYGYTF | TGTGCAAGTCGCTTAGCGCAAGAGGTTCTTTTCTATGGCTACACCTTC
NA | TRBJ2-3 | NA | 11 | TRBV10-2 | CATGEPDTQYF | TGCGCCACCGGTGAACCAGATACGCAGTATTTT
NA | TRBJ1-5 | NA | 16 | TRBV6-6 | CASSYLLGNSNQPQHF | TGTGCCAGCAGTTACCTCCTAGGGAATAGCAATCAGCCCCAGCATTTT
TRBD1 | TRBJ2-7 | NA | 15 | TRBV28 | CASSFPGTGAHEQYF | TGTGCCAGCAGCTTCCCCGGGACAGGGGCCCACGAGCAGTACTTC
NA | TRBJ2-3 | NA | 15 | TRBV9 | CASSVRDSGDIGQYF | TGTGCCAGCAGCGTACGGGACTCGGGCGACATCGGGCAGTATTTT
TRBD2 | TRBJ2-1 | NA | 13 | TRBV7-6 | CASSQGLADEQFF | TGTGCCAGCAGCCAGGGACTAGCGGATGAGCAGTTCTTC
TRBD1 | TRBJ2-1 | NA | 12 | TRBV2 | CASLQGGDEQFF | TGTGCCAGCCTACAGGGGGGCGATGAGCAGTTCTTC
NA | TRBJ2-3 | NA | 16 | TRBV19 | CASSIDGGGSTDTQYF | TGTGCCAGTAGTATAGATGGAGGCGGGAGCACAGATACGCAGTATTTT
NA | TRBJ1-1 | NA | 15 | TRBV28 | CASSRPGDWDTEAFF | TGTGCCAGCAGTCGCCCCGGGGACTGGGACACTGAAGCTTTCTTT
NA | TRBJ1-2 | NA | 15 | TRBV9 | CASSVARNLDYGYTF | TGTGCCAGCAGCGTAGCTCGGAATCTCGACTATGGCTACACCTTC
NA | TRBJ2-1 | NA | 14 | TRBV9 | CASSVDYNPNEQFF | TGTGCCAGCAGCGTTGACTATAATCCCAATGAGCAGTTCTTC
NA | TRBJ1-1 | NA | 14 | TRBV11-2 | CASSPPDHNTEAFF | TGTGCCAGCAGCCCACCCGACCATAACACTGAAGCTTTCTTT
TRBD1 | TRBJ1-5 | NA | 14 | TRBV5-4 | CASSPDRGSQPQHF | TGTGCCAGCAGCCCCGACAGGGGGAGTCAGCCCCAGCATTTT
TRBD2 | TRBJ2-1 | NA | 15 | TRBV9 | CASSALLGREKEQFF | TGTGCCAGCAGCGCCCTCCTGGGGCGGGAGAAGGAACAGTTCTTC
NA | TRBJ1-1 | few | 14 | TRBV28 | CASSLFRGLSEAFF | TGTGCCAGCAGTTTATTTCGGGGGCTTAGCGAAGCTTTCTTT
NA | TRBJ2-2 | NA | 14 | TRBV29-1 | CSGEIGQNTGELFF | TGCAGCGGTGAGATCGGACAGAACACCGGGGAGCTGTTTTTT
NA | TRBJ2-7 | NA | 14 | TRBV19 | CASSYGTLTYEQYF | TGTGCCAGTAGTTACGGGACACTTACCTACGAGCAGTACTTC
NA | TRBJ2-1 | NA | 13 | TRBV9 | CASSAWLGDEQFF | TGTGCCAGCAGCGCTTGGCTGGGCGATGAGCAGTTCTTC
NA | TRBJ2-3 | NA | 15 | TRBV2 | CASSEGSGGTDTQYF | TGTGCCAGCAGTGAAGGGTCCGGAGGCACAGATACGCAGTATTTT
NA | TRBJ2-1 | NA | 14 | TRBV15 | CATSSDIPNNEQFF | TGTGCCACCAGCAGCGACATACCTAACAATGAGCAGTTCTTC
NA | TRBJ1-1 | NA | 14 | TRBV4-3 | CASSQKVGHTEAFF | TGCGCCAGCAGCCAAAAGGTCGGGCACACTGAAGCTTTCTTT
NA | TRBJ2-1 | NA | 14 | TRBV27 | CASSFVAGYNEQFF | TGTGCCAGCAGTTTTGTGGCAGGGTACAATGAGCAGTTCTTC
NA | TRBJ2-2 | NA | 13 | TRBV15 | CATSRDRTGELFF | TGTGCCACCAGCAGAGATCGCACCGGGGAGCTGTTTTTT
NA | TRBJ1-5 | medium-sized | 15 | TRBV19 | CASSMFLSSNQPQHF | TGTGCCAGTAGTATGTTCCTGTCCAGCAATCAGCCCCAGCATTTT
TRBD1 | TRBJ1-5 | NA | 15 | TRBV6-6 | CASSYSIDRGQPQHF | TGTGCCAGCAGTTACTCGATCGACAGGGGACAGCCCCAGCATTTT
NA | TRBJ1-2 | NA | 14 | TRBV27 | CASSYGQGPGGYTF | TGTGCCAGCAGTTACGGCCAGGGGCCAGGAGGCTACACCTTC
NA | TRBJ1-2 | NA | 13 | TRBV6-1 | CASSGPSLKVATF | TGTGCCAGCAGTGGACCCTCCTTAAAGGTGGCCACCTTC
NA | TRBJ1-1 | NA | 14 | TRBV19 | CASSIGQGNTEAFF | TGTGCCAGTAGTATCGGGCAGGGGAACACTGAAGCTTTCTTT
TRBD1 | TRBJ1-2 | NA | 14 | TRBV7-9 | CASSYTGVIYGYTF | TGTGCCAGCAGCTATACAGGGGTAATCTATGGCTACACCTTC